This T cell receptor beta chain was captured by sequencing in a study of T cells after yellow fever vaccination. Template switching with 5'RACE generated the TCR cDNA and added a universal primer site and UMIs. TCRdb used MiXCR to reprocess the 5' RACE reads, holding one entry per CDR3 protein. Of more than 95,000 distinct CDR3 sequences listed, about 16% are singletons. Study results and caveats: There was a small share of clonotypes that showed up in both the CD4 and CD8 compartments. Repertoires obtained by FACS sorting could include abundant clonotypes that entered as contaminants from the bulk population. A large majority of primary-vaccination clones showed up again after the booster (about 96% CD4, about 87% CD8).

The CDR3 length is 14 residues. Germline V CDR1 and CDR2: MNHEY, SMNVEV (reference sequence). The V end lost 2 bases, the J end lost 11 bases, and 18 bases lay between the germline ends. A word on this clonotype: Its antigen is not known.

This TCR was sampled from a man aged 18 to 35 who received the YFV17D yellow fever vaccine. This material consisted of CD8+ T cells sorted from PBMCs, taken 5 days after the yellow fever booster vaccination. V usage is TRBV27 and J usage is TRBJ1-1, with D unclear. CDR3 nucleotides: TGTGCCAGCAGTTTAAGCAAGAGCCTACATGAGGCTTTCTTT. Its protein product is CASSLSKSLHEAFF.